The clone carrying this T cell receptor (beta chain) rates as medium-sized (0.01 to 0.1%). Its target is unknown. As handled by the study authors: A papillary thyroid cancer distant-metastasis classifier was built from CDR3 differences across clinicopathological groups. TCRdb re-called the PCR reads via MiXCR. TCRdb's processing, not the authors', yielded these V and J calls. Found here are approximately 15,000 clones, roughly a fifth of them singletons; the top ten hold less than 15%. This CDR3 region has 12 residues. The germline CDR1 and CDR2 sequences are MDHEN and SYDVKM. The V gene lost 6 bases and the J gene lost 2 bases, with 4 bases spanning the gap. This sample is drawn from a study of metastatic and nonmetastatic thyroid tumors. Study overall: The study looked at repertoires side by side in blood and in tumor or nodule tissue from malignant and benign thyroid patients.

Study-level results: Relative to benign nodules, malignant thyroid tumors were reportedly characterized by significantly elevated TCR beta diversity in blood and tumor.

There were no patients who had received any treatment before thyroid surgery. This chain links TRBV28 with TRBJ2-2; no clear D. The source of this sequence is a female donor with papillary thyroid cancer or a benign thyroid nodule (not recorded which). Some clones in this sample may be carry-over from other donors' samples. The specimen was blood. The DNA for the CDR3 is TGTGCCAGCAGACTTAACACCGGGGAGCTGTTTTTT. As protein: CASRLNTGELFF.